Listed here is a single TCR beta chain. This specimen belongs to a study of T cell responses to AZD1222 COVID-19 vaccine. Germline V gene lookup returns CDR1 LNHDA and CDR2 SQIVND (reference sequence). V gave up 7 bases and J gave up 6 bases, with 16 bases separating them. The CDR3 consists of 14 residues. Data came from immunoSEQ multiplex PCR; TCRdb stores just in-frame clones and leaves some out. In the table there are 95,000 to 130,000 clones, just under 95% of which are singletons. This receptor was taken from an adult in good health. Source: peripheral blood, taken on day 0 of AZD1222 vaccination. The chain has TRBV19 and TRBJ2-1, with D unclear. The CDR3 reads CASTVSVMSNEQFF. The CDR3 region has the DNA TGTGCCAGTACGGTGTCTGTGATGTCCAATGAGCAGTTCTTC.